This T cell receptor (beta chain) was retrieved from a study of shared clonotypes between healthy human individuals. Study-wide background: Plates per donor: three CD4 naive, three CD4 memory, two CD8 naive, one CD8 memory.

CDR1 and CDR2 (germline): SNHLY, FYNNEI. V gave up 5 bases and J gave up 3 bases, with 14 bases separating them. This CDR3 has 14 residues. The authors distributed each subset's genomic DNA evenly over several immunoSEQ plates. TCRdb's copy holds only in-frame clones and misses some; the assay was immunoSEQ multiplex PCR. The profile shows around 1.4 million clones, 98% to 99% of them singletons. Study outcomes and limitations: A handful of donors shared about 4.8% of their naive CD4 clonotypes.

As regards this clone: The antigen remains undetermined.

What was sequenced was naive CD4+ T cells sorted from blood. This sample's subset: CD45RA+ positively selected. V gene TRBV2 combines with J gene TRBJ2-7; D may be TRBD2 (5 bases). This receptor was taken from a young man in good health. CDR3 nucleotides: TGTGCCAGCAGTCCAGAGCGGTTACACTACGAGCAGTACTTC. As protein: CASSPERLHYEQYF.